The following is a T cell receptor beta chain sequence with its context. The data originate from a study of blood T cell repertoires in COVID-19. This CDR3 has 13 residues. Trimming shortened V by 6 bases and J by 4 bases, and 12 bases separated the two germline ends. Original processing methods: Amplification from reference gene primers served as the basis for estimated nucleated cell counts. The repertoire was sequenced with immunoSEQ multiplex PCR; TCRdb's copy has only in-frame clones and lacks some. V and J calls and clone size are given by that table; D and trimming were obtained from the DNA. This sample yields roughly 200,000 clones, of which 84% are seen a single time; more than 3% belongs to the top ten.

The V gene is TRBV12-3 or TRBV12-4, the J gene TRBJ1-2; the D gene is possibly TRBD1 (6 bases). The receptor was derived from a woman in her 30s who had been exposed to COVID-19. Sequencing input: PBMCs or T cells enriched from blood (not recorded which). CDR3 sequence (DNA): TGTGCCAGCAGCCAGGGACAAAGCTATGGCTACACCTTC. It is translated as CASSQGQSYGYTF.